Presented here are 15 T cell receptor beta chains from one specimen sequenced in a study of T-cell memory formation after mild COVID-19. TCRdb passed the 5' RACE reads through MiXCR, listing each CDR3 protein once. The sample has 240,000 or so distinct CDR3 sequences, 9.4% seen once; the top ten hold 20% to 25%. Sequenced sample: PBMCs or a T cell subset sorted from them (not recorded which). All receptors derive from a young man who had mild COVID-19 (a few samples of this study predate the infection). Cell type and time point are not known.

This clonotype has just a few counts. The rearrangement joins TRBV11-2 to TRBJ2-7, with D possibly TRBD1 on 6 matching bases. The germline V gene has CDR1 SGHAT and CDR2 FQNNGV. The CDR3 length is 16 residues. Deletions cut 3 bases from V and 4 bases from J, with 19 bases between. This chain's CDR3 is CASSLDTGRYGYEQYF. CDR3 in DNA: TGTGCCAGCAGCTTGGACACAGGGCGGTATGGATACGAGCAGTACTTC.

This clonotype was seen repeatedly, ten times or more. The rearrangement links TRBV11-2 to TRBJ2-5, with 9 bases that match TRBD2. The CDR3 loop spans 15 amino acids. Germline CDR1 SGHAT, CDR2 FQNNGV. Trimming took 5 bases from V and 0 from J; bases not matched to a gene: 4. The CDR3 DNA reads TGTGCCAGCAGCATGGCGGGGGGGTACCAAGAGACCCAGTACTTC. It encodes CASSMAGGYQETQYF.

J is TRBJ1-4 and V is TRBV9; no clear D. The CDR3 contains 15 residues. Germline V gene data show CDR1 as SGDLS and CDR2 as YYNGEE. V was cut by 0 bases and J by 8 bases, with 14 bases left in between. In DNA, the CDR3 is TGTGCCAGCAGCGTAGGAACGGGGTCGCGGGAAAAACTGTTTTTT. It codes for CASSVGTGSREKLFF.

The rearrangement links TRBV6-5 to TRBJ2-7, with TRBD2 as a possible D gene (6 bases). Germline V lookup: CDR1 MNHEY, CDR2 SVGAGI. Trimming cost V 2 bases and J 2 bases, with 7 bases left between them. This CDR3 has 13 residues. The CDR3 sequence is CASSYGEAYEQYF. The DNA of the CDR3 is TGTGCCAGCAGTTACGGGGAGGCCTACGAGCAGTACTTC.

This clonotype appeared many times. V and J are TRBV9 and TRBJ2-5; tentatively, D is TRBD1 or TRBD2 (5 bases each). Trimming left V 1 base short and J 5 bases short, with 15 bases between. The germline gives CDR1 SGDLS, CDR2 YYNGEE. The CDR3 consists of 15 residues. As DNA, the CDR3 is TGTGCCAGCAGCGTAACCCCGGGACCTCGGGAGACCCAGTACTTC. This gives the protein CASSVTPGPRETQYF.

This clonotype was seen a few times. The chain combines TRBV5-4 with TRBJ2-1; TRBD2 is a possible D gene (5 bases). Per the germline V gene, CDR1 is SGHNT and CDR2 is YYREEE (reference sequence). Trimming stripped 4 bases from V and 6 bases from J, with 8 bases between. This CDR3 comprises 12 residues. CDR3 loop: CASSTRVNEQFF. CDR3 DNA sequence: TGTGCCAGCAGCACTAGGGTCAATGAGCAGTTCTTC.

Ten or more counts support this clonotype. The CDR3 loop reads CASSLAGASDTQYF. For the CDR3, the DNA is TGTGCCAGCAGCTTAGCGGGGGCCTCAGATACGCAGTATTTT. V is TRBV7-2 and J is TRBJ2-3; the D gene is possibly TRBD1 (6 bases). Trimming removed 0 bases from V and 4 bases from J, with 8 bases in between. Germline V CDR1 and CDR2: SGHTA, FQGNSA. The CDR3 is 14 residues long.

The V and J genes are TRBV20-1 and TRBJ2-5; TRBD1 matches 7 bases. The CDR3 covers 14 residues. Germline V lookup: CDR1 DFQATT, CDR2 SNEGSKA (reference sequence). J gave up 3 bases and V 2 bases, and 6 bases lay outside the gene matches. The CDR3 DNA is TGCAGTGCTAGAACCGGGACAGCAGAAGAGACCCAGTACTTC. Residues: CSARTGTAEETQYF.

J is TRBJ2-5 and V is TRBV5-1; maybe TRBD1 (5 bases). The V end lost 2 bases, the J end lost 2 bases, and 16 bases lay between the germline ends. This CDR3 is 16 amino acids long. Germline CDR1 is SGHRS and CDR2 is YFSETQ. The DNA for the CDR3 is TGCGCCAGCAGCTTTTCCGAGCTGGGGCCTCAAGAGACCCAGTACTTC. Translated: CASSFSELGPQETQYF.

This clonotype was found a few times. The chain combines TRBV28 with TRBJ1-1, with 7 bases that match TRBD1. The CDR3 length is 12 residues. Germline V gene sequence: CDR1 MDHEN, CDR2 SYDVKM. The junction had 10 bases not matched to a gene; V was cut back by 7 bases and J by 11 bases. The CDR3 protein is CASTRDSSRAFF. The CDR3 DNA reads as TGTGCCAGCACAAGGGACAGTTCCCGGGCTTTCTTT.

The CDR3 region has the DNA TGTGCCAGCAGCTTAGGACGGACAGGGGATACTGAAGCTTTCTTT. It yields the protein CASSLGRTGDTEAFF. V and J are TRBV7-2 and TRBJ1-1, with TRBD1 matching over 9 bases. CDR1 is SGHTA and CDR2 is FQGNSA in the germline V gene. CDR3 length equals 15 residues. Unmatched junction bases numbered 5, after V lost 1 base and J lost 5 bases.

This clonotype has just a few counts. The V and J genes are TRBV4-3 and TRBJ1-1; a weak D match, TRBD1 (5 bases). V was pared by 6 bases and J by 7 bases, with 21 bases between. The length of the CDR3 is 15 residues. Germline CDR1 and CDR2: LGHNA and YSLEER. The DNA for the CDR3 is TGCGCCAGCAGACAAAATGGGGGAAGGGGAGTTGAAGCTTTCTTT. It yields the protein CASRQNGGRGVEAFF.

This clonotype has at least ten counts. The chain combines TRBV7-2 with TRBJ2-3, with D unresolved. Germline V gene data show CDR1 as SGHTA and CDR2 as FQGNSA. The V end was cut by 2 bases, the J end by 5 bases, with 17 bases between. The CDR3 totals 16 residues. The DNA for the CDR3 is TGTGCCAGCAGCTTATGGCCTCCCCCATTGGTAGATACGCAGTATTTT. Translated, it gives CASSLWPPPLVDTQYF.

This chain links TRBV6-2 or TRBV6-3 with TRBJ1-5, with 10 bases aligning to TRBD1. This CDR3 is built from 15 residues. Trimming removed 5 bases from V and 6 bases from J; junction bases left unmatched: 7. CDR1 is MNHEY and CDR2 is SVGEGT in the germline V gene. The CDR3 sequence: CASSHRDRGGQPQHF. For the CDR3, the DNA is TGTGCCAGCAGTCACCGGGACAGGGGTGGTCAGCCCCAGCATTTT.

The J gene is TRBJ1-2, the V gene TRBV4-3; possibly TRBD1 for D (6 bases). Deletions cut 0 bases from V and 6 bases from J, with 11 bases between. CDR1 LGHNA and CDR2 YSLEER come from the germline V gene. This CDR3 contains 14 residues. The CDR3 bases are TGCGCCAGCAGCCAAGATCGGGGGCGGCATGGCTACACCTTC. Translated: CASSQDRGRHGYTF.